The clone carrying this TCR beta chain was counted ten times or more. Germline CDR1 is MNHNS and CDR2 is SASEGT. The CDR3 covers 12 residues. V lost 4 bases, J lost 8 bases, and 11 bases lay in between. This record comes from a study of T cells in Graves' hyperthyroidism and ophthalmopathy. Amplification yielded TCR beta CDR3 regions, with RNA transcripts as the source. An initial round of RT-PCR targeting the TCR CDR3 relied on the HTBI primer set. TCRdb fed the multiplex PCR reads into MiXCR, producing one record per CDR3 protein. The table records 200,000 to 300,000 distinct CDR3 sequences, almost 25% of them present only once.

The chain employs TRBV6-1 and TRBJ1-2; weak D call: TRBD1 (5 bases). The TCR sequence derives from a woman between 40 and 50 years old with Graves' ophthalmopathy. Input material: blood. The CDR3 loop is CASSVQVWGYTF. The DNA for the CDR3 is TGTGCCAGCAGTGTACAGGTTTGGGGCTACACCTTC.